Below, 5 T cell receptor beta chains from the same sample are listed, as sequenced in a study of control samples from healthy donors and cancer patients. Some clones are missing from TCRdb's copy, which holds only in-frame ones; the method was immunoSEQ multiplex PCR. This sample yields 20,000 to 25,000 clones, of which approximately 80% are seen a single time; 25% to 30% belongs to the top ten. The sequencing sample was made of PBMCs. These receptors originate from a man in his sixties with head and neck cancer.

The V call is TRBV19, the J call TRBJ2-2; TRBD1 agrees at 7 bases. The CDR3 runs to 15 residues. Germline lookup yields CDR1 LNHDA and CDR2 SQIVND (reference sequence). With V trimmed by 1 base and J by 4 bases, 3 bases remained unmatched. CDR3 DNA sequence: TGTGCCAGTAGTATAGTGGACAGGACCACCGGGGAGCTGTTTTTT. Residues: CASSIVDRTTGELFF.

The chain uses TRBV6-1 and TRBJ1-6; TRBD1 matches at 8 bases. Germline CDR1 reads MNHNS; CDR2 reads SASEGT. The CDR3 runs 17 residues. The V and J ends lost 2 bases and 7 bases, in that order; junction bases with no gene match: 10. CDR3 residues: CASSEFQGAIRNSPLHF. As DNA, the CDR3 is TGTGCCAGCAGTGAATTTCAGGGGGCAATTCGAAATTCACCCCTCCACTTT.

The chain combines TRBV5-1 with TRBJ2-2; D is undetermined. Germline V CDR1 and CDR2: SGHRS, YFSETQ. V was clipped by 6 bases and J by 1 base, with 10 bases between them. This CDR3 has 14 amino acids. CDR3 DNA: TGCGCCAGCACCACCCGAGTGAACACCGGGGAGCTGTTTTTT. Protein: CASTTRVNTGELFF.

The chain uses TRBV5-1 and TRBJ1-1; D remains unclear. The CDR3 contains 14 residues. V gave up 0 bases and J gave up 4 bases, with 10 bases separating them. CDR1 SGHRS and CDR2 YFSETQ come from the germline V gene. The CDR3 bases are TGCGCCAGCAGCTTGGGGCGATGGGGCACTGAAGCTTTCTTT. Translated, it gives CASSLGRWGTEAFF.

The chain couples TRBV19 to TRBJ2-3; D not resolved. CDR3 size: 10 residues. Germline-derived CDR1 and CDR2 are LNHDA and SQIVND (reference sequence). V shed 5 bases and J shed 5 bases, with 2 bases lying between them. Written as DNA, the CDR3 is TGTGCCAGTAGTGGAGATACGCAGTATTTT. It is translated as CASSGDTQYF.